A selection of T cell receptor beta chains follows, all from one sample in a study of T cell repertoires in cytomegalovirus infection. TCRdb independently ran MiXCR on the reads; one entry per CDR3 protein. The data contain about 160,000 distinct CDR3 sequences, more than 15% of them seen just once; the ten biggest clones take up around 20%. The source material was CD8+ T cells from PBMCs. The receptors here all came from a human donor in good health (CMV status not recorded). Some clones in this sample may be carry-over from other donors' samples. Both conserved end residues are part of each CDR3. Fields, in order: V gene, CDR3 length, D gene, CDR3 protein. A D gene is named only where the DNA matches it firmly.

v_call: TRBV6-6
cdr3_length: 16
d_call: TRBD1
cdr3_aa: CASSQAGQGLAETQYF

v_call: TRBV28
cdr3_length: 14
d_call: TRBD1
cdr3_aa: CAVQGERDNSPLHF

v_call: TRBV12-3/TRBV12-4
cdr3_length: 15
d_call: NA
cdr3_aa: CASILKGLRGNEQFF

v_call: TRBV5-6
cdr3_length: 15
d_call: NA
cdr3_aa: CASSLGNRKFYEQYF

v_call: TRBV6-2/TRBV6-3
cdr3_length: 15
d_call: NA
cdr3_aa: CASSYRAGGENIQYF

v_call: TRBV12-3/TRBV12-4
cdr3_length: 13
d_call: NA
cdr3_aa: CASSFGLLGEQYF

v_call: TRBV7-6
cdr3_length: 15
d_call: TRBD1
cdr3_aa: CASSALDRPGQPQHF

v_call: TRBV5-6
cdr3_length: 12
d_call: TRBD1
cdr3_aa: CASSPRDREAFF

v_call: TRBV7-2
cdr3_length: 14
d_call: NA
cdr3_aa: CASSLGHTPTEAFF

v_call: TRBV12-3/TRBV12-4
cdr3_length: 12
d_call: NA
cdr3_aa: CASRGGYTEAFF

v_call: TRBV2
cdr3_length: 15
d_call: NA
cdr3_aa: CASSEWGQSNQPQHF

v_call: TRBV27
cdr3_length: 13
d_call: NA
cdr3_aa: CASSLRRPDELFF

v_call: TRBV20-1
cdr3_length: 17
d_call: TRBD1
cdr3_aa: CSARDHGGQGSAGELFF

v_call: TRBV7-2
cdr3_length: 17
d_call: NA
cdr3_aa: CASSPRVVGITSYEQYF

v_call: TRBV11-2
cdr3_length: 14
d_call: NA
cdr3_aa: CASSLDGLTYEQYF

v_call: TRBV28
cdr3_length: 17
d_call: TRBD1
cdr3_aa: CASSLGEPRGQGDGYTF

v_call: TRBV29-1
cdr3_length: 16
d_call: TRBD2
cdr3_aa: CSVEDWGSGHHNEQFF

v_call: TRBV27
cdr3_length: 13
d_call: NA
cdr3_aa: CVSRQAPGGELFF

v_call: TRBV6-8
cdr3_length: 13
d_call: TRBD2
cdr3_aa: CASSYAGDNEQFF

v_call: TRBV9
cdr3_length: 16
d_call: NA
cdr3_aa: CASSCSGESAQETQYF

v_call: TRBV6-2/TRBV6-3
cdr3_length: 16
d_call: NA
cdr3_aa: CASSYSYPRGSTEAFF

v_call: TRBV7-2
cdr3_length: 11
d_call: NA
cdr3_aa: CASSAGLEQYF

v_call: TRBV7-2
cdr3_length: 13
d_call: NA
cdr3_aa: CASSLTESREQYF

v_call: TRBV7-9
cdr3_length: 14
d_call: NA
cdr3_aa: CASSPSRSYNEQFF

v_call: TRBV30
cdr3_length: 13
d_call: NA
cdr3_aa: CAWSRRTYNEQFF

v_call: TRBV28
cdr3_length: 16
d_call: TRBD2
cdr3_aa: CASSLLAEIPPDTQYF

v_call: TRBV7-9
cdr3_length: 11
d_call: NA
cdr3_aa: CASSLVGEQYF

v_call: TRBV6-2/TRBV6-3
cdr3_length: 15
d_call: NA
cdr3_aa: CASSYDGNNGNTIYF

v_call: TRBV6-2/TRBV6-3
cdr3_length: 15
d_call: TRBD2
cdr3_aa: CASSLGLGPRNEQFF

v_call: TRBV14
cdr3_length: 14
d_call: TRBD1
cdr3_aa: CASSQHRGNSPLHF

v_call: TRBV7-9
cdr3_length: 13
d_call: NA
cdr3_aa: CASSWTETYEQYF

v_call: TRBV5-1
cdr3_length: 15
d_call: TRBD2
cdr3_aa: CASSLDGGGQETQYF

v_call: TRBV29-1
cdr3_length: 14
d_call: NA
cdr3_aa: CSVEGGRASGGYTF

v_call: TRBV6-2/TRBV6-3
cdr3_length: 10
d_call: NA
cdr3_aa: CASSDYEQFF

v_call: TRBV7-9
cdr3_length: 16
d_call: NA
cdr3_aa: CASSFLVTLGENEQFF